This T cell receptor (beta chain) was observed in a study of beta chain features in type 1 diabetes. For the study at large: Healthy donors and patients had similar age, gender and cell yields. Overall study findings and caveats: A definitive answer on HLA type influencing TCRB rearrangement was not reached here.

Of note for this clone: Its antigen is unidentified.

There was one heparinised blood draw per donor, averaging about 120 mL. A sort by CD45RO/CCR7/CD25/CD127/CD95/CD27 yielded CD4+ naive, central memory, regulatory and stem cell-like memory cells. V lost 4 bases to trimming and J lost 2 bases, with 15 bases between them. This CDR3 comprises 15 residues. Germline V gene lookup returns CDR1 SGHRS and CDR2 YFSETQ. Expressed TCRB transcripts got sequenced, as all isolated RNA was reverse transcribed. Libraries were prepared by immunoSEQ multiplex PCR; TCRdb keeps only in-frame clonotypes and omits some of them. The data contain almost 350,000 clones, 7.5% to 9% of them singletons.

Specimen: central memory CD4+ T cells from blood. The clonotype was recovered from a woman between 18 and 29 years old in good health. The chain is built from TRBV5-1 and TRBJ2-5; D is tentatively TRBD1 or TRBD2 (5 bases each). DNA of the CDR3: TGCGCCAGCAGCGCGGATGGTTGGGGGCAAGAGACCCAGTACTTC. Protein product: CASSADGWGQETQYF.